Below, 11 T cell receptor beta chains from the same sample are listed, as sequenced in a study of T cells in Graves' hyperthyroidism and ophthalmopathy. RNA transcripts served as the template for amplifying TCR beta CDR3 regions. Primed by the HTBI set, a first-round RT-PCR was run on the TCR CDR3. Each CDR3 protein is one row after TCRdb ran MiXCR on the multiplex PCR reads. The repertoire holds 600,000 to 700,000 distinct CDR3 sequences, 45% seen once, with less than 9% in the top ten. Sequencing input: peripheral blood or thyroid tissue (not recorded which). Receptor source: an adult man with Graves' disease, either hyperthyroidism or ophthalmopathy (not recorded which).

In its sample, this clonotype was seen many times. V is TRBV10-3 and J is TRBJ2-7; D uncertain. This CDR3 is 12 amino acids long. Deletions cut 5 bases from V and 3 bases from J, with 8 bases between. Germline-derived CDR1 and CDR2 are ENHRY and SYGVKD. The CDR3 DNA is TGTGCCATCAGTCCTGCTAGCTACGAGCAGTACTTC. Amino acids: CAISPASYEQYF.

Concerning this clonotype: A much larger clone sits a single nucleotide away, making a read error possible. This chain connects TRBV2 to TRBJ1-6; TRBD1 matches 8 bases. The length of the CDR3 is 14 residues. Germline V gene lookup returns CDR1 SNHLY and CDR2 FYNNEI. The CDR3 region is CASISDRVGSLLHF. CDR3 nucleotide sequence: TGTGCCAGCATTTCGGACAGGGTCGGTTCACTCCTCCACTTT.

The rearrangement links TRBV9 to TRBJ1-6; 8 bases line up with TRBD1. The ends lost 0 bases at V and 5 bases at J; junction bases unmatched: 7. The CDR3 is made up of 17 amino acids. Germline V gives CDR1 SGDLS, CDR2 YYNGEE. The CDR3 region has the DNA TGTGCCAGCAGCGTAGAGGCAGGGGGCGCAAATAATTCACCCCTCCACTTT. Encoded protein: CASSVEAGGANNSPLHF.

Remarks on this clonotype: The junction does not match germline at one end; this may be a read error. This sequence joins TRBV9 and TRBJ1-4, with a tentative D call TRBD1 (5 bases). The CDR3 length is 15 residues. Germline CDR1 is SGDLS and CDR2 is YYNGEE. CDR3 residues: CANSAREGPDEKLFF. CDR3 coding DNA: TGTGCCAACAGCGCCCGTGAGGGGCCAGATGAAAAACTGTTTTTT.

The CDR3 here is CASSQDKDNNEKLFF. The DNA for the CDR3 is TGTGCCAGCAGCCAAGATAAGGACAATAATGAAAAACTGTTTTTT. V is TRBV3-1 and J is TRBJ1-4, with D perhaps matching TRBD1 (5 bases). Germline V lookup: CDR1 LGHDT, CDR2 YNNKEL (reference sequence). The CDR3 spans 15 residues. The V end was cut by 0 bases, the J end by 4 bases, with 9 bases between.

This clonotype was observed at least ten times. V usage is TRBV15 and J usage is TRBJ2-7, with D possibly TRBD2 on 6 matching bases. The V gene lost 0 bases and the J gene lost 0 bases, with 15 bases spanning the gap. CDR1 is LNHNV, CDR2 YYDKDF, per germline (reference sequence). This CDR3 comprises 17 residues. The CDR3 sequence: CATSRDPGRESSYEQYF. In DNA, the CDR3 is TGTGCCACCAGCAGAGATCCGGGACGGGAGAGCTCCTACGAGCAGTACTTC.

This CDR3 is CASSTFPGDGYTF. The CDR3 coding sequence is TGTGCCAGTAGTACATTCCCCGGGGATGGCTACACCTTC. V gene TRBV19 combines with J gene TRBJ1-2; D is uncertain. CDR1 LNHDA and CDR2 SQIVND come from the germline V gene (reference sequence). This CDR3 has 13 residues. V was cut by 4 bases and J by 6 bases, with 12 bases left in between. Full variable domain (remainder filled in from reference TRBV19 and TRBJ1-2): DGGITQSPKYLFRKEGQNVTLSCEQNLNHDAMYWYRQDPGQGLRLIYYSQIVNDFQKGDIAEGYSVSREKKESFPLTVTSAQKNPTAFYLCASSTFPGDGYTFGSGTRLTVV.

Notes on this clonotype: Given a much more abundant clone one base away, this may be a read error. The chain has TRBV29-1 and TRBJ1-1, with a possible D match to TRBD1 (5 bases). The CDR3 loop spans 13 amino acids. Trimming stripped 2 bases from V and 3 bases from J, with 10 bases between. Germline assignment: CDR1 SQVTM and CDR2 ANQGSEA. In nucleotides, the CDR3 is TGCAGCGTTGAAAGGGGTTGGGACACTGAAGCTTTCTTT. Amino acid sequence: CSVERGWDTEAFF.

DNA of the CDR3: TGCAGTGCTAGAGATCCCCGCTCCCACTCTGGAAACACCATATATTTT. It specifies CSARDPRSHSGNTIYF. The V call is TRBV20-1, the J call TRBJ1-3, with D unclear. Germline-derived CDR1 and CDR2 are DFQATT and SNEGSKA (reference sequence). The CDR3 has 16 amino acids. Trimming took off 0 bases at V and 0 bases at J, with 12 bases between the two ends.

This clonotype was observed a few times. At one boundary the junction diverges from the germline segment, which might be a read error. This chain joins TRBV7-8 and TRBJ1-1; D is perhaps TRBD1 (5 bases). CDR3 length: 15 residues. Germline CDR1 is SGHVS and CDR2 is FQNEAQ. CDR3 bases: TGTGCCAGCAGCTTGCCCGGGAGGGACGGGACTGAAGTTTTCTTT. It encodes CASSLPGRDGTEVFF.

This chain uses TRBV30 with TRBJ1-6; no definite D call. Trimming left V 2 bases short and J 6 bases short, with 14 bases between. Per germline, CDR1 GTSNPN and CDR2 SVGIG (reference sequence). The CDR3 spans 15 residues. The CDR3 coding sequence is TGTGCCTGGAGTCCAGGAGGGAGTCTTAATTCACCCCTCCACTTT. It is translated as CAWSPGGSLNSPLHF.